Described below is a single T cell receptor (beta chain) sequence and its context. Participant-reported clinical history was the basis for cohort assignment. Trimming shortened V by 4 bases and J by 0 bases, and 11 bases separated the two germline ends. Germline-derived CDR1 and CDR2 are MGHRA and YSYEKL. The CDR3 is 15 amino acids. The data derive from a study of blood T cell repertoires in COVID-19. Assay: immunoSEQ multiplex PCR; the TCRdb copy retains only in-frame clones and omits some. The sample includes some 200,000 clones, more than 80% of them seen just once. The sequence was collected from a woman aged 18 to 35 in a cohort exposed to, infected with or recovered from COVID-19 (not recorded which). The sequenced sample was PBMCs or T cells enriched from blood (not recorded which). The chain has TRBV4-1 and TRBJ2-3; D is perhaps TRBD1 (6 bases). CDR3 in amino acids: CASSPKGESTDTQYF. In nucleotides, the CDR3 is TGCGCCAGCAGCCCGAAGGGGGAGAGCACAGATACGCAGTATTTT.